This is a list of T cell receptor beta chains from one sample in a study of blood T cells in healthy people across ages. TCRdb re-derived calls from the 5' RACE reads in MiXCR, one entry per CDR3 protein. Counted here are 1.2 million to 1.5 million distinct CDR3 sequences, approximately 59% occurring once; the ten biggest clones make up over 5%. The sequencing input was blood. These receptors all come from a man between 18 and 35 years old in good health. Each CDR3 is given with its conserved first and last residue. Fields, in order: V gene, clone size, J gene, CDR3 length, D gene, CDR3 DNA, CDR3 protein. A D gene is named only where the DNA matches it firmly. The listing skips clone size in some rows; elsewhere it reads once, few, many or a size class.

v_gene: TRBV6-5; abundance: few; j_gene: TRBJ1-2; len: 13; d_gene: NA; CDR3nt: TGTGCCAGCAGTCGGACGGAGAACTATGGCTACACCTTC; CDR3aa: CASSRTENYGYTF
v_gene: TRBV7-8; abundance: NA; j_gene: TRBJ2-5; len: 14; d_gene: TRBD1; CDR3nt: TGTGCCAGCCGCAGGGGGCGGGGACGCAATGAGCAGTACTTC; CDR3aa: CASRRGRGRNEQYF
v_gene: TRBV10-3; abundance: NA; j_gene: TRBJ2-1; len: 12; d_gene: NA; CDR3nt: TGTGCCATCAGTGGTCGTCAGGGTGAGCAGTTCTTC; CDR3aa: CAISGRQGEQFF
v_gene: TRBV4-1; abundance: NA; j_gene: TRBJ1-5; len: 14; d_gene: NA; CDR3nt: TGCGCCAGCAGCCAAGTAGGCGAAGGACAGCCCCAGCATTTT; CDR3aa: CASSQVGEGQPQHF
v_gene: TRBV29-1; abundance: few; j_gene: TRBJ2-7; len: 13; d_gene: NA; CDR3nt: TGCAGCGTTTTAATGGCTGGGGACTACGAGCAGTACTTC; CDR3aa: CSVLMAGDYEQYF
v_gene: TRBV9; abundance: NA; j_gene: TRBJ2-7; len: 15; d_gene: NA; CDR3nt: TGTGCCAGCAGCGTAGAGACGGGAGTAGCCTACGAGCAGTACTTC; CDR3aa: CASSVETGVAYEQYF
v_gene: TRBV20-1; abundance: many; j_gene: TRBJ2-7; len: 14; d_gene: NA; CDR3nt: TGCAGTGCTAGATCCGGGCCTAGCTCCTACGAGCAGTACTTC; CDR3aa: CSARSGPSSYEQYF
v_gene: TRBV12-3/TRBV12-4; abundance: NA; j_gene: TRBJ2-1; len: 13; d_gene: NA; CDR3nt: TGTGCCAGCAGTTTATATTTTGCCAATGAGCAGTTCTTC; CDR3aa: CASSLYFANEQFF
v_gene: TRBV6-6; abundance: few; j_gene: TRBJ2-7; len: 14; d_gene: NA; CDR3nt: TGTGCCAGCAGTTATGAGGCAGGGGCCTACGAGCAGTACTTC; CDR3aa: CASSYEAGAYEQYF
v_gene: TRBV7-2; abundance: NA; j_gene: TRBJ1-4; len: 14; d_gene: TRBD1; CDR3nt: TGTGCCAGCAGCCCGGACAGGTTTAATGAAAAACTGTTTTTT; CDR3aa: CASSPDRFNEKLFF
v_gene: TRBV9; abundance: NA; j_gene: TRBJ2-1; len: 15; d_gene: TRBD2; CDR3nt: TGTGCCAGCAGCGTAGCTTCCAGCGGGAGTGGTGAGCAGTTCTTC; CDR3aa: CASSVASSGSGEQFF
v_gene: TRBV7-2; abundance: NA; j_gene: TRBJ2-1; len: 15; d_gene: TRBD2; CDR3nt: TGTGCCAGCAGTTCCACTAGCGGGTTAAGCAATGAGCAGTTCTTC; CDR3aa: CASSSTSGLSNEQFF
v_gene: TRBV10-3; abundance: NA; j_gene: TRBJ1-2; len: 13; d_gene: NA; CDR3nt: TGTGCCATCCAGGACAGCGGTAACTATGGCTACACCTTC; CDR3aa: CAIQDSGNYGYTF
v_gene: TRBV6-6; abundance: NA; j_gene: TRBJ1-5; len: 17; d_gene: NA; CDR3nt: TGTGCCAGCAGTTACGGTTTAGGACACTATAGCAATCAGCCCCAGCATTTT; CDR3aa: CASSYGLGHYSNQPQHF
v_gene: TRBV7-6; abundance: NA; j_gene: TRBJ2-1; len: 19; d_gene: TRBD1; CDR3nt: TGTGCCAGCAGCTTACGGGGTTTAACCGGGACAGGGAAGATCGATGAGCAGTTCTTC; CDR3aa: CASSLRGLTGTGKIDEQFF
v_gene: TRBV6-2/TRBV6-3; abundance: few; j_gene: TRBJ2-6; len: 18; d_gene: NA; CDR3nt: TGTGCCAGCAGTTACAGGGGAGATTTTCTCTCTGGGGCCAACGTCCTGACTTTC; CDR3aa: CASSYRGDFLSGANVLTF
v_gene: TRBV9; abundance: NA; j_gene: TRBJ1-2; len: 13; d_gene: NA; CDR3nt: TGTGCCAGCAGCGTAGCGGTGGGAAGCGGCTACACCTTC; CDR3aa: CASSVAVGSGYTF
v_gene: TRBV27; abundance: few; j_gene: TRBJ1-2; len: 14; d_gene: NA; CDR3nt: TGTGCCAGCAGTTTATCGTCAGGACTTTATGGCTACACCTTC; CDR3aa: CASSLSSGLYGYTF
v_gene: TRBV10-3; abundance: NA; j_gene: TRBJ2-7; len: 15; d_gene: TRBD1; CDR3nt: TGTGCCATCAGTGAGCCAGGGGGCGAAATTTACGAGCAGTACTTC; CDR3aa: CAISEPGGEIYEQYF
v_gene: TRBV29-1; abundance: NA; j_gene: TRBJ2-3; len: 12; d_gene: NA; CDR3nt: TGCAGCGTTGAGGGCAGCGTGGATACGCAGTATTTT; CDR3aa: CSVEGSVDTQYF
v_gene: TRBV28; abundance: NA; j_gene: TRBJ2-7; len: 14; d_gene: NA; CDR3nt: TGTACCAGCAGTTTCCCAGGGTTTTCCTACGAGCAGTACTTC; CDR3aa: CTSSFPGFSYEQYF
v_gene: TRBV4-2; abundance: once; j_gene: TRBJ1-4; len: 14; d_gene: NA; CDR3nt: TGTGCCGGCAGCCCGGGGACTACTAATGAAAAACTGTTTTTT; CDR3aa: CAGSPGTTNEKLFF
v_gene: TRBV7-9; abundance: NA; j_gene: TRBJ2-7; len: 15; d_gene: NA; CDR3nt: TGTGCCAGCAGCTTAGTACAGGGAGGCTACAATGAGCAGTACTTC; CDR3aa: CASSLVQGGYNEQYF
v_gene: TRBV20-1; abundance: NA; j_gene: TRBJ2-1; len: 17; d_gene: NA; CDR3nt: TGCAGTGCTATGAAGTCGACGGACAGACTCTCTTACAATGAGCAGTTCTTC; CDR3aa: CSAMKSTDRLSYNEQFF
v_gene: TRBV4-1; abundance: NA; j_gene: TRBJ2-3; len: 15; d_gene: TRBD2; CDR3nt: TGCGCCAGCAGCCACAGAAGCGGGGGCACAGATACGCAGTATTTT; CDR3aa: CASSHRSGGTDTQYF
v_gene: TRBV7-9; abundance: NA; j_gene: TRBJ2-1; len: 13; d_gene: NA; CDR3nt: TGTGCCAGCAGCTACGAGGGGGACCATGAGCAGTTCTTC; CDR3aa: CASSYEGDHEQFF
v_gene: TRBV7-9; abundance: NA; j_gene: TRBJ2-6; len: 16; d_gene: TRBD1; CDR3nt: TGTGCCAGCAGTTTGAGACAGGGCTTAGGGGCCAACGTCCTGACTTTC; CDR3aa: CASSLRQGLGANVLTF
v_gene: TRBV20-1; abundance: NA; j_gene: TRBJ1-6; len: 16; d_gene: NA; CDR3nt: TGCAGTGCTAGGGCCAACAGGGCCCCCTATAATTCACCCCTCCACTTT; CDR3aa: CSARANRAPYNSPLHF
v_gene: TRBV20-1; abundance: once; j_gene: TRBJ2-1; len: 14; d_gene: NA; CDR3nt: TGCAGTGCTACCAAGGCCTCAATAAACAATGAGCAGTTCTTC; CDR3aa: CSATKASINNEQFF
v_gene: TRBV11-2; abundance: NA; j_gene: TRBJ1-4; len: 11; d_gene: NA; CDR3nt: TGTGCCAGCGGACCGAGTGAAAAACTGTTTTTT; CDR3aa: CASGPSEKLFF
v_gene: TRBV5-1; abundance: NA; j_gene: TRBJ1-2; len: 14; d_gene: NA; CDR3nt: TGCGCCAGCAGCATAGGTATCAGAAACTATGGCTACACCTTC; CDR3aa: CASSIGIRNYGYTF
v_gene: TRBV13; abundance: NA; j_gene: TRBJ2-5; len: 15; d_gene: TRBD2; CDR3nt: TGTGCCAACAGCCACGTTACGGGAGGGCTAGAGACCCAGTACTTC; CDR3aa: CANSHVTGGLETQYF
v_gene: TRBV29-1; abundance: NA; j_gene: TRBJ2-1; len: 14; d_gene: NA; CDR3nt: TGCAGCGTTGAACCCCGGGTAGCGGAAAATGAGCAGTTCTTC; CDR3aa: CSVEPRVAENEQFF
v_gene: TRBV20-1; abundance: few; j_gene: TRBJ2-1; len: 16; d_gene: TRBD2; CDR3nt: TGCAGTGCCGAGGATTTCCGGGGGGGCACCTACAATGAGCAGTTCTTC; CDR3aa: CSAEDFRGGTYNEQFF
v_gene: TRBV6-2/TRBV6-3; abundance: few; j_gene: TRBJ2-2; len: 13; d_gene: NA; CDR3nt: TGTGCCAGCAGTTACTTTCTCAGCGGGGAGCTGTTTTTT; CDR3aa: CASSYFLSGELFF
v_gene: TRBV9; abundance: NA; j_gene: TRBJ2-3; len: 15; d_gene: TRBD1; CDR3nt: TGTGCCAGCAGGGACAGGGGTTCCTACACAGATACGCAGTATTTT; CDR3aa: CASRDRGSYTDTQYF
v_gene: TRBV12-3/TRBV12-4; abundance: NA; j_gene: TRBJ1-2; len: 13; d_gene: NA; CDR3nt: TGTGCCAGCAGTCCTACAGGCCCGGGGGGCTACACCTTC; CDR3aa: CASSPTGPGGYTF
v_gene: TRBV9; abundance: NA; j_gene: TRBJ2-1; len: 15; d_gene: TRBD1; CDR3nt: TGTGCCTGCAGCGTAGATTGGGACAGGTACAATGAGCAGTTCTTC; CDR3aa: CACSVDWDRYNEQFF
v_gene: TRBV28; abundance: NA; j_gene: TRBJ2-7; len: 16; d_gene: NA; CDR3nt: TGTGCCAGCAGCTCATATGGGTTAACGGGTGTCAACGAGCAGTACTTC; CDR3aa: CASSSYGLTGVNEQYF
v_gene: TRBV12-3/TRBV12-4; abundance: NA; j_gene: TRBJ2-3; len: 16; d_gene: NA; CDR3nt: TGTGCCAGCAGTTTCCGGGACCGTTTCTTCACAGATACGCAGTATTTT; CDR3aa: CASSFRDRFFTDTQYF
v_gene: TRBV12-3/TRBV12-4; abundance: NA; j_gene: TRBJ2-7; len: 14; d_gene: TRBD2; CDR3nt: TGTGCCAGCAGGTCGGGACTAGTGCTCTACGAGCAGTACTTC; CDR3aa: CASRSGLVLYEQYF
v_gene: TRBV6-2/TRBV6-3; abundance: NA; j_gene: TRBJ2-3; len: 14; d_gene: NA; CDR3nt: TGTGCCAGCAACCGAGGCAGTCACCCTGTTACGCAGTATTTT; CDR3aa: CASNRGSHPVTQYF
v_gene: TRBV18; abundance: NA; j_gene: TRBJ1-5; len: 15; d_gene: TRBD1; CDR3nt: TGTGCCAGCTCACTCGGGACAGGGAATAATCAGCCCCAGCATTTT; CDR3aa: CASSLGTGNNQPQHF
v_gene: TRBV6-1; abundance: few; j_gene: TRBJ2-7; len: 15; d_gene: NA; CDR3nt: TGTGCCAGCAGCGAAAGACCCGGTTCGACTTACGAGCAGTACTTC; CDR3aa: CASSERPGSTYEQYF
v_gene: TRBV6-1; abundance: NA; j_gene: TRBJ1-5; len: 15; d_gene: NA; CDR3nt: TGTGCCAGCAGTGACCACAGGGCTCCGGGTCAGCCCCAGCATTTT; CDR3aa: CASSDHRAPGQPQHF
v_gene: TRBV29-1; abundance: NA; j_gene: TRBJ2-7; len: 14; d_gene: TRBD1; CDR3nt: TGCAGCGCCCGTCGGGCAGGGGGTTCCTACGAGCAGTACTTC; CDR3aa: CSARRAGGSYEQYF
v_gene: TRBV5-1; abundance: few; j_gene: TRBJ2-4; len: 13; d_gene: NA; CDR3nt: TGCGCCAGCAGCAGCTCCGGGGTGGACATTCAGTACTTC; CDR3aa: CASSSSGVDIQYF
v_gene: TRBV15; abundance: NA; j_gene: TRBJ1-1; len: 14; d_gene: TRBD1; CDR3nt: TGTGCCACCAGCAGAGATCGGGGACAGTTCTTAGCTTTCTTT; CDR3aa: CATSRDRGQFLAFF
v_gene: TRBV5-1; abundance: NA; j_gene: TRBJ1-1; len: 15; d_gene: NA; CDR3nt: TGCGCCAGCAGCCAAGGAGCAGAGGTTTTTGGGCAAGCTTTCTTT; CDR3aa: CASSQGAEVFGQAFF
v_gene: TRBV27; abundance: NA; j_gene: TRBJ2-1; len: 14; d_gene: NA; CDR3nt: TGTGCCAGCAGTCTGACCGGGAACCCTAATGAGCAGTTCTTC; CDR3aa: CASSLTGNPNEQFF
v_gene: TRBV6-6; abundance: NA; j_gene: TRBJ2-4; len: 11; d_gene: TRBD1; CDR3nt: TGTGCCAGCAGCATGGGACAGGAGGTGTACTTC; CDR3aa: CASSMGQEVYF